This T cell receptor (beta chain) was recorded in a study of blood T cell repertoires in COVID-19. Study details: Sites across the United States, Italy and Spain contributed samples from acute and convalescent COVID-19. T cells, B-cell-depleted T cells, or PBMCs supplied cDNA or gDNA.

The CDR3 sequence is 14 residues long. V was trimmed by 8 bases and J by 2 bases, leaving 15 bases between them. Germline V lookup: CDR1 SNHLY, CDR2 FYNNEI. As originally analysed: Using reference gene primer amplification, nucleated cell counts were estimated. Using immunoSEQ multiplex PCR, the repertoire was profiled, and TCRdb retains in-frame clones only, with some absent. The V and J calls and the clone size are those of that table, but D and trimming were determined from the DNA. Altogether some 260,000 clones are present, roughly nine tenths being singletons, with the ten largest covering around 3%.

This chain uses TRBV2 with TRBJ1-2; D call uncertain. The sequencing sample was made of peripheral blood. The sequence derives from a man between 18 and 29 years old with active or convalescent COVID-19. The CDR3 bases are TGTGCCAGCGTCGGGGAAGCCCTAAACTATGGCTACACCTTC. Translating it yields CASVGEALNYGYTF.